This TCR beta chain was identified in a study of CD8+CD57+ T cells in acquired aplastic anemia. Sequenced patients had shown CD8+CD57+ cell expansion by flow cytometry. Blood sampling was performed on the patients, and none of them had received therapy by then. This clonotype has a count of ten or more. Profiling of TCR beta VDJ combinations and CDR3 sequences used genomic DNA as template. A single record per CDR3 protein comes from TCRdb applying MiXCR to the reads. The table includes 150,000 to 200,000 distinct CDR3 sequences, around half detected once. Losses at the gene ends were 4 bases for V and 3 bases for J; bases not matched to a gene: 7. There are 15 residues in the CDR3. Germline V gene lookup returns CDR1 SGHDT and CDR2 YYEEEE.

Sequenced input: sorted CD4+, CD8+, or CD8+CD57+ T cells (not recorded which) from PBMCs. This receptor was taken from a human donor with aplastic anemia. J is TRBJ2-7 and V is TRBV5-6; 10 bases align to TRBD2. In DNA form, the CDR3 reads TGTGCCAGCAGCACATCTAGCGGGGGAGACTACGAGCAGTACTTC. Translation: CASSTSSGGDYEQYF.